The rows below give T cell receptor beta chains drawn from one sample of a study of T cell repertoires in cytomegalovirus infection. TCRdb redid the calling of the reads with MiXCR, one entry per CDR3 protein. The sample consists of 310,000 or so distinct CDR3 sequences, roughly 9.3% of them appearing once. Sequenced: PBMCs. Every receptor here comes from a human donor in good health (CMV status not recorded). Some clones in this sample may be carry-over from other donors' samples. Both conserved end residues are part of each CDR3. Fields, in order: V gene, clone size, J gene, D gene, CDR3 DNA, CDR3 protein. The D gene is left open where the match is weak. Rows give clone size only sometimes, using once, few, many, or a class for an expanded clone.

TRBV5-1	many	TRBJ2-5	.	TGCGCCAGCAGAGGGGCTCGCGGAACCCCGGACCAAGAGACCCAGTACTTC	CASRGARGTPDQETQYF
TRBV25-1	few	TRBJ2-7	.	TGTGCCAGCAGTGACAGGGGAAGGGGGTACGAGCAGTACTTC	CASSDRGRGYEQYF
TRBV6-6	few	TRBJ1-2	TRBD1	TGTGCCAGCAGTTACTCGGGCAGGGGGGAAAGCTATGGCTACACCTTC	CASSYSGRGESYGYTF
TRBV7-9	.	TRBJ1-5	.	TGTGCCAGCAGCCCCGGGATGACCCAGCCCCAGCATTTT	CASSPGMTQPQHF
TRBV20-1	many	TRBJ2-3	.	TGCAGTGTCCAGGGGGGGGGCACAGATACGCAGTATTTT	CSVQGGGTDTQYF
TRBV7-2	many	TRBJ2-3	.	TGTGCCAGCAGCCCACCGGGGGCAGGGGATACGCAGTATTTT	CASSPPGAGDTQYF
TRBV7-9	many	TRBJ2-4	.	TGTGCCGTCGAAGCCAAAAACATTCAGTACTTC	CAVEAKNIQYF
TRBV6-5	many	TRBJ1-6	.	TGTGCCAGCAGTTATTGGGAGTCACCCCTCCACTTT	CASSYWESPLHF
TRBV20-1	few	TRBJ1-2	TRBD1	TGCAGTGCTAGAGCCGGGACAGGAACTAACTATGGCTACACCTTC	CSARAGTGTNYGYTF
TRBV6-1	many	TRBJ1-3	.	TGTGCCAGCAGTGTAAGCCGCTCTGGAAACACCATATATTTT	CASSVSRSGNTIYF
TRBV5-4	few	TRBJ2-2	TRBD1	TGTGCCAGCAGCGACAGGGGGCGCGACACCGGGGAGCTGTTTTTT	CASSDRGRDTGELFF
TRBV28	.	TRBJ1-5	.	TGTGCCAGCACGCAACCTACGCTGGGGCCGAAGCCCCAGCATTTT	CASTQPTLGPKPQHF
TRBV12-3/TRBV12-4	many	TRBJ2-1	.	TGTGCCAGCAGTTTCGCCCCTAGCCTAAGACACGAATCCTACAATGAGCAGTTCTTC	CASSFAPSLRHESYNEQFF
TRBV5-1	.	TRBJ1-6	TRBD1	TGCGCCAGCAGCTTGGAAACAGGGGGCAACGGTTCACCCCTCCACTTT	CASSLETGGNGSPLHF
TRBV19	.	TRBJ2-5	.	TGTGCCAGTAGTATAGAAGGAGAGACCCAGTACTTC	CASSIEGETQYF
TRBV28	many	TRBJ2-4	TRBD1	TGTGCCAGCAGTTTCCGGGACAGGGTAATCATTCAGTACTTC	CASSFRDRVIIQYF
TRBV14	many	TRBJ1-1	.	TGTGCCAGCAGCCAAGAGAGGGGCGCTGAAGCTTTCTTT	CASSQERGAEAFF
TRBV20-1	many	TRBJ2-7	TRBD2	TGCAGTGTGGGGGGGGGACTCTACGAGCAGTACTTC	CSVGGGLYEQYF
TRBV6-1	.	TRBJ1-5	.	TGTGCCAGCAGTGACCGGGATAGCAATCAGCCCCAGCATTTT	CASSDRDSNQPQHF
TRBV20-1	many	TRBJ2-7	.	TGCAGTGCTAGAGATCGGGCTAGCCCCTTTTACGAGCAGTACTTC	CSARDRASPFYEQYF
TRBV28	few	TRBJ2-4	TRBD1	TGTGCCAGCAGTTGGACAGGGCTCTTTTCTAACATTCAGTACTTC	CASSWTGLFSNIQYF
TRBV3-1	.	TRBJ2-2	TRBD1	TGTGCCAGCAGCCAATCCACAGGGGTAGACACCGGGGAGCTGTTTTTT	CASSQSTGVDTGELFF
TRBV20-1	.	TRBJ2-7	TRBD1	TGCAGTGCCACCAACCCGGGACAGGGCGGCGAGCAGTACTTC	CSATNPGQGGEQYF
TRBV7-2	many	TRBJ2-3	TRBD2	TGTGCCAGCAGCTTAGCACTAGCGGGGGGAACAGATACGCAGTATTTT	CASSLALAGGTDTQYF
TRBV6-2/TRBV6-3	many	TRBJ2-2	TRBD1	TGTGCCAGCAGGCGGGACAGGGTAGGCTCCGGGGAGCTGTTTTTT	CASRRDRVGSGELFF
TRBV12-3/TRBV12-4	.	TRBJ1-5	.	TGTGCCAGCAGCGCGCAGGGTTGGAGAAATCAGCCCCAGCATTTT	CASSAQGWRNQPQHF
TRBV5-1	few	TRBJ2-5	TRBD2	TGCGCCAGCAGCTTGTCTTCTCTGGGGGGGCAAGAGACCCAGTACTTC	CASSLSSLGGQETQYF
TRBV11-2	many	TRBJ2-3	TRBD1	TGTGCCAGCAGCTTCCCGGGACAGGGGACAGATACGCAGTATTTT	CASSFPGQGTDTQYF
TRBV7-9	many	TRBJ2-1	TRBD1	TGTGCCAGCAGTTCCGGGACAGGGTCTAAGGGTGAGCAGTTCTTC	CASSSGTGSKGEQFF
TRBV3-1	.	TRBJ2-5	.	TGTGCCAGCAGCCAAGCATCGGGGGAGACCCAGTACTTC	CASSQASGETQYF
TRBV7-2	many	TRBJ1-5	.	TGTGCCAGCAGCTTGACTGGGACTGATCGCAATCAGCCCCAGCATTTT	CASSLTGTDRNQPQHF
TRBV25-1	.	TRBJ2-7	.	TGTGCCAGCACGGGACACCGTACCTACGAGCAGTACTTC	CASTGHRTYEQYF
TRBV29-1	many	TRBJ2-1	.	TGCAGCGTATACCCACTCGCTCCGAGGTCCTACAATGAGCAGTTCTTC	CSVYPLAPRSYNEQFF
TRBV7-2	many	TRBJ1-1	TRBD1	TGTGCCAGCAGCCAACAACAGGGGGGAACTGAAGCTTTCTTT	CASSQQQGGTEAFF
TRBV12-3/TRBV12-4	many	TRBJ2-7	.	TGTGCCAGCAGTCAACTACAGGGCTCCTACGAGCAGTACTTC	CASSQLQGSYEQYF
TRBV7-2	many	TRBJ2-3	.	TGTGCCAGCAGCTTAGCCAAGCGGGCCACAGATACGCAGTATTTT	CASSLAKRATDTQYF
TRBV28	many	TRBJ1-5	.	TGTGCCAGCCATGGACACAGCAATCAGCCCCAGCATTTT	CASHGHSNQPQHF
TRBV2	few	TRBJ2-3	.	TGTGCCAGCAAATGGCAGTCAACTAGCACAGATACGCAGTATTTT	CASKWQSTSTDTQYF
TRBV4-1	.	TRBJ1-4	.	TGCGCCAGCAGCCAAGATGAGGGGTTTGGTGAAAAACTGTTTTTT	CASSQDEGFGEKLFF
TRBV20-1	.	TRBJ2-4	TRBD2	TGCAGTGCTAGAGCCCAGCGGGGGGAAAACATTCAGTACTTC	CSARAQRGENIQYF
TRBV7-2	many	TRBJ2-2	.	TGTGCCAGCAGCTTCAGGGGAAGGAACCCCGGGGAGCTGTTTTTT	CASSFRGRNPGELFF
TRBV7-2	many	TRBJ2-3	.	TGTGCCAGCAGCTTATCCGGGACCTCAATACTCACAGATACGCAGTATTTT	CASSLSGTSILTDTQYF
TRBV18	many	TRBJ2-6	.	TGTGCCAGCTCACCACTCCAGGGGCTCACCGGGGCCAACGTCCTGACTTTC	CASSPLQGLTGANVLTF
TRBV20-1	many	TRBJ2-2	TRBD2	TGCAGTGCTACCCCTAGCGGATCTTTCACCGGGGAGCTGTTTTTT	CSATPSGSFTGELFF
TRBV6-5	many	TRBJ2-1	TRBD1	TGTGCCAGCAGTTACTCGGAGACAGGGGCCTACAATGAGCAGTTCTTC	CASSYSETGAYNEQFF
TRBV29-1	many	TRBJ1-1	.	TGCAGCGTTGAAGAAGGTTTCGGGTGGGGGGCTTTCTTT	CSVEEGFGWGAFF
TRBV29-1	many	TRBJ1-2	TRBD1	TGCAGCGTCGGGACAGGGGGCGACTATGGCTACACCTTC	CSVGTGGDYGYTF
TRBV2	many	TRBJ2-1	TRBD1	TGTGCCAGCAGTTACACAGGGGGCCACAATGAGCAGTTCTTC	CASSYTGGHNEQFF